This TCR beta chain was sequenced in a study of T cells in Graves' hyperthyroidism and ophthalmopathy (dated by TCRdb to the late 2010s). For context, the study as a whole: Peripheral blood samples were taken at initial diagnosis, before any treatment was given. To identify TCR V-J signatures that set the groups apart, the researchers used a discovery cohort of about a hundred patients, made up of 40 to 45 with Graves' ophthalmopathy and 57 with stable Graves' hyperthyroidism. An independent validation cohort of around 19 hyperthyroidism patients and 17 patients who later progressed to ophthalmopathy tested prospective prediction of ophthalmopathy. The roughly 100 discovery patients were randomly divided into training and test sets at a 7:3 ratio. Thyroid tissue and blood T-cell repertoires from about six Graves' hyperthyroidism patients were also compared in the study. Following sampling, methimazole starting at 30 mg daily was given to hyperthyroidism patients, and high-dose intravenous methylprednisolone was given to ophthalmopathy patients. The paper reports TCR Vbeta CDR3 sequencing of about 140 peripheral blood samples: around 45 ophthalmopathy, some 80 hyperthyroidism and 17 progressor patients. Results the study describes overall, beyond this receptor: In cross-validation, a model built on a 13 V-J signature told ophthalmopathy apart from stable hyperthyroidism with approximately 90% sensitivity and around 83% specificity, and in testing the same model reached 80%/75%. In validation, the model predicted progression to ophthalmopathy with 55% to 71% sensitivity and roughly 72% specificity, a median of 6.5 months before onset. Blood samples also contained most of the expanded thyroid clonotypes (frequency above 0.001), which suggests that blood repertoires may reflect thyroid immune responses. Sample size was not statistically predetermined, and investigators were not blinded to group allocation.

A remark on this clonotype: The antigen it recognizes is unknown. No quality values exist for individual bases; no much larger clone is one base distant.

A patient counted as having stable Graves' hyperthyroidism if no progression to ophthalmopathy occurred over 18 months of follow-up. Hyperthyroidism patients were newly diagnosed, with disease duration under 2 months, and aged 18 to 65 years. Any patient with an uncontrolled infection, another autoimmune disease, pregnancy or lactation was excluded. Clinical symptoms, serum thyroxine and TRAb, thyroid ultrasound, and orbital computed tomography formed the basis for the diagnoses. Ficoll-Paque density gradient centrifugation was used to isolate PBMCs from 10 ml of fresh peripheral blood. Total RNA was extracted with Trizol reagent, and quality was checked on an Agilent 2100 Bioanalyzer. The TCR beta CDR3 regions were amplified from the RNA transcripts. For the first round of RT-PCR on the TCR CDR3, the HTBI primer set was used together with the Qiagen OneStep RT-PCR kit. The libraries were constructed in a second round of multiplex PCR and then size-selected and purified. Paired-end sequencing of the libraries was performed with 100 bp reads on an Illumina HiSeq2000. Under the source paper's analysis protocol: SOAPnuke was used to process the raw data, removing reads that contained adapters or uncalled bases, had a mean Phred below 15, or lacked an exact match to the constant primer or identifier. High-quality paired reads were merged with COPE v1.2.5, and unique nucleotide sequences were defined as clonotypes. MiTCR v1.1 was used to align the clonotypes against IMGT TRBV, TRBD and TRBJ reference segments. Analysis was restricted to V-J combinations with a frequency above 0.0001, which covered roughly 99% of repertoires. The TCS score was defined as F50 (clonal expansion) divided by E x V (chaos), with BLOSUM62-based TCRdist calculated between CDR3 peptides within each V-J. Welch's t-statistics and random forest reduced around 510 V-J features to roughly 13, which were used in a naive Bayes classifier (R e1071). TCRdb applied fastp at Q25 and MiXCR to the public reads, then kept only in-frame beta chains. Every CDR3 protein is listed once, alongside the most common genes and DNA of its rows. TCRdb, not the authors, supplied the V and J calls. Within this sample are 150,000 to 200,000 distinct CDR3 sequences, with 15% to 20% of them counted one time only. The top ten clonotypes cover 29% of the sample.

The sequenced sample consisted of blood. The receptor comes from a woman in her 50s with Graves' hyperthyroidism.

The bases are TGTGCCAGCAGCCACACGAGGGGGGGACAGCAGCTGTTTTTT. This translates into CASSHTRGGQQLFF. This sequence uses TRBV7-8 and TRBJ2-2, with the D call tentatively TRBD1 or TRBD2, each fitting 7 bases. The CDR3 runs 14 amino acids, cysteine and phenylalanine included. Only the CDR3 part of the read is kept: 42 bases, read in frame from the first base. The germline V gene gives CDR1 as SGHVS and CDR2 as FQNEAQ. V lost 5 bases and J lost 12 bases; the stretch between them is 19 bases long.